This T cell receptor beta chain comes out of a study of blood T cells in healthy people across ages (dated by TCRdb to about 2015). Notes on the research overall: In model experiments, template switching captured roughly one uniquely barcoded TCR beta cDNA molecule for every two T cells. The study measured age-related changes in TCR beta repertoire diversity using deep sequencing normalized with unique cDNA molecular identifiers. The donors were split into four age groups: young (average around 16 years), middle-aged (about 40), aged (roughly 68) and long-lived (roughly 86). To avoid experimental bias, donors of different ages were distributed randomly across sequencing lanes. Two additional independent replicas of 1 million unique cDNA reads from the same blood draw were analyzed for two donors (one aged 18 to 29 and one aged 80 or older). Summary of the overall study and its limitations: Because donor CMV infection status was unknown, age-related changes in expanded clonotypes were potentially confounded. Compared with the aged group, the long-lived group had more naive CD4+ T cells, fewer expanded clones and increased TCR diversity, a pattern suggesting age selection. Bulk unsorted PBMC profiling prevented conclusive comparison of naive and antigen-experienced compartments. A strong correlation was found between observed TCR beta diversity and the percentage of naive T cells measured by flow cytometry. Estimates of total diversity from one million sequenced T cells were regarded as lower bounds and underestimates. Observed TCR beta diversity per million T cells fell roughly linearly with age, and a significant reduction was already apparent by age around 40.

Receptor amplification or capture employed 5' RACE. TCRdb shows the sequencer as Illumina HiSeq 2500. The second PCR ran for about 7 to 11 cycles and used a J-beta primer mix along with a sample-barcoded 5' primer. Each TCR beta cDNA molecule received a unique molecular identifier from a template-switch 5' adaptor carrying 12 random nucleotides. Each sample yielded at least 3 million CDR3-containing paired-end reads. The Mint cDNA synthesis kit, primed by a TRBC-specific oligonucleotide, was used to synthesize first-strand cDNA from all RNA. After uracil-DNA glycosylase treatment, a first 18-cycle PCR used universal primers M1SS and BC2_uni_R on all cDNA. The published analysis was carried out like this. For normalization, 1 million high-quality reads were randomly selected from each sample, with every read carrying a distinct molecular identifier. Instead of being binned into consensus sequences, reads with shared molecular identifiers were discarded. MiTCR, set to a Q25 quality threshold and the strictest error-elimination algorithm, was used for CDR3 identification, clonotype clustering and error correction. A nonparametric unseen species model using Euler transformation provided a lower-bound estimate of total TCR beta diversity. TCRdb reanalyzed the raw reads on its own, using fastp at Q25 for trimming and MiXCR for clone calling, and kept in-frame beta chains. One record per CDR3 amino acid sequence lists the most common genes and DNA. TCRdb's processing, not the study's, gives the V and J calls here. A total of roughly 650,000 distinct CDR3 sequences appear in this sample, less than 40% of them only once. The top ten constitute roughly 14% of the sample.

Concerning this clonotype itself: Its antigen specificity is not known. It has no much larger one-base neighbor in the sample; base qualities were not kept.

Systemically healthy Caucasian individuals from Russia, some 38 in total and aged about 6 to 100 years, were included as donors. Around 10 milliliters of peripheral blood were collected from each donor into EDTA-treated Vacutainer tubes. Ficoll-Paque density-gradient centrifugation was used to isolate PBMCs, with at least 7 million obtained per sample. Trizol reagent was used to extract total RNA from PBMCs, with at least 6 micrograms per sample. For every donor, an aliquot of PBMCs went through flow cytometry to measure the percentages of naive CD45RAhigh/CD27high T cells. Sequencing was done on a sample of blood. This receptor was taken from an elderly woman in good health. Donor details come from another sample of the same person, matched by shared clones.

The nucleotides are TGTGCCAGCTCGCACGACAGGGCGGAAGCTTTCTTT. Its amino acids are CASSHDRAEAFF. The V gene is TRBV12-3 or TRBV12-4 and the J gene is TRBJ1-1; 7 of the junction bases match TRBD1. Including cysteine and phenylalanine, the CDR3 has 12 amino acids. Only the CDR3 part of the read is kept: 36 bases, read in frame from the first base. The germline V end is reduced by 8 bases and the J end by 8 bases; junction bases left unmatched: 8.